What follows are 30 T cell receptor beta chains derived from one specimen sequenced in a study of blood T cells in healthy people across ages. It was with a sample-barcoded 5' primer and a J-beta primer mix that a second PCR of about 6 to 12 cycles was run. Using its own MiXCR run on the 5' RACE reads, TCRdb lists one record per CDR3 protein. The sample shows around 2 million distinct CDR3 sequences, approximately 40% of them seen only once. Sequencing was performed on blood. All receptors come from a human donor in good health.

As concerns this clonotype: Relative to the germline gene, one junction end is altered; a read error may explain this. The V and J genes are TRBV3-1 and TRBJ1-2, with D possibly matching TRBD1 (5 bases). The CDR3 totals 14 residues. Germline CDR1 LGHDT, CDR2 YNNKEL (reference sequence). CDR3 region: CASGQGHVDYGYTF. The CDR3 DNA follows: TGTGCCAGCGGCCAGGGTCACGTGGACTATGGCTACACCTTC. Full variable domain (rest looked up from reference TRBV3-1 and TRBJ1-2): DTAVSQTPKYLVTQMGNDKSIKCEQNLGHDTMYWYKQDSKKFLKIMFSYNNKELIINETVPNRFSPKSPDKAHLNLHINSLELGDSAVYFCASGQGHVDYGYTFGSGTRLTVV.

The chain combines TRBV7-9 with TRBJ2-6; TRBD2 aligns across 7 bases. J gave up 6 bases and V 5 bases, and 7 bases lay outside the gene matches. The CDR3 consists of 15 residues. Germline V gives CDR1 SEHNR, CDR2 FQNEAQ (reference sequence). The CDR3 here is CASSGGVLKANVLTF. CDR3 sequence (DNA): TGTGCCAGCAGCGGGGGGGTGTTGAAGGCCAACGTCCTGACTTTC.

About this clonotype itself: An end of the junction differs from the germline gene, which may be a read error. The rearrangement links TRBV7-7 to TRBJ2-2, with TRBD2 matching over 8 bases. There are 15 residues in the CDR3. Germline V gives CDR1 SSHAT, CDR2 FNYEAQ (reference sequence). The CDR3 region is CASSPRGGQIGELFF. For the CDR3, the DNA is TGTGCTAGCAGCCCCCGGGGGGGCCAGATCGGGGAGCTGTTTTTT.

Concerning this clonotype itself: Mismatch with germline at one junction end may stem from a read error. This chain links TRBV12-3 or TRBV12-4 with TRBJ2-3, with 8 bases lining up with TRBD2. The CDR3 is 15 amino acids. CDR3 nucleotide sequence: TGTGCCAGCAGTTATTCGGGAGGGGCAACAGATACGGAGTATTTT. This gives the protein CASSYSGGATDTEYF.

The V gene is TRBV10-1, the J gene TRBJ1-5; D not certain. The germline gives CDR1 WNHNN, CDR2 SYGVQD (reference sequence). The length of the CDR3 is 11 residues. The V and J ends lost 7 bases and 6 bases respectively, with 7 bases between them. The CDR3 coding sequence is TGCGCCAGCATTAAAGGTCAGCCCCAGCATTTT. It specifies CASIKGQPQHF.

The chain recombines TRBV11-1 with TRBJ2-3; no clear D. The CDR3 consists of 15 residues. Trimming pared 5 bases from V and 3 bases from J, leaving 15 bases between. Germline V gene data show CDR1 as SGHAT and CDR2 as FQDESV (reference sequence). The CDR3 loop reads CASSALTVFTDTQYF. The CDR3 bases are TGTGCCAGCAGCGCCCTGACGGTGTTTACAGATACGCAGTATTTT.

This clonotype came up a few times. As DNA, the CDR3 is TGTGCCAGCAGCTTAATAGGACGGGGGGGGGCCTCCTACGAGCAGTACTTC. It codes for CASSLIGRGGASYEQYF. The chain carries TRBV7-3 and TRBJ2-7, with 8 bases that match TRBD2. The CDR3 consists of 17 residues. V trimming: 1 base; J trimming: 0 bases; junction bases outside the gene matches: 8. Germline assignment: CDR1 SGHTA and CDR2 FQGTGA.

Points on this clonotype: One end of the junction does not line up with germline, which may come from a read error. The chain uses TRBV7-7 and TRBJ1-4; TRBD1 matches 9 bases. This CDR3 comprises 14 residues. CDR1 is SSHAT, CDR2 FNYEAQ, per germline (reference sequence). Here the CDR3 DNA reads TGTGCTAGCAGCCCGGGGACAGGGATGGAAAAACTGTTTTTT. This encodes CASSPGTGMEKLFF.

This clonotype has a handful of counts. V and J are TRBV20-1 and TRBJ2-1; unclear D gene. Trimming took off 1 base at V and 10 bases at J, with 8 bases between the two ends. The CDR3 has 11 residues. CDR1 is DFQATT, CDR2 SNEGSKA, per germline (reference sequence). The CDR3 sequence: CSARAPLEQFF. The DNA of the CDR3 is TGCAGTGCTAGAGCTCCCTTGGAGCAGTTCTTC.

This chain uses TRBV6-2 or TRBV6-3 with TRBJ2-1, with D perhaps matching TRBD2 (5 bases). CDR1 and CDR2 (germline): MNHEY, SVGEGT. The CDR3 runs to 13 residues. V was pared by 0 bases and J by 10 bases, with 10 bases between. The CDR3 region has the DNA TGTGCCAGCAGTTACTCGTGGGAGAGAGAGCAGTTCTTC. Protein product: CASSYSWEREQFF.

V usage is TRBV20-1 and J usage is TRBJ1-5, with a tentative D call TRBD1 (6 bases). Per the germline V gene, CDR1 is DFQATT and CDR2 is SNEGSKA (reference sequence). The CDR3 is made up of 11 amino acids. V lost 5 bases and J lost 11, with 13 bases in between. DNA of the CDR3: TGCAGTGCTCCCCTAGGGGGGGCCCAGCATTTT. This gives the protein CSAPLGGAQHF.

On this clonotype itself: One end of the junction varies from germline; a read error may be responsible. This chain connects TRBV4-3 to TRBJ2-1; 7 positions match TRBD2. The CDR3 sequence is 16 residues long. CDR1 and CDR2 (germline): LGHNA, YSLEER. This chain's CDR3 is CAGSLSWGGNYNEQFF. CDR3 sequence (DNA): TGCGCCGGCAGCCTCTCCTGGGGGGGAAACTACAATGAGCAGTTCTTC.

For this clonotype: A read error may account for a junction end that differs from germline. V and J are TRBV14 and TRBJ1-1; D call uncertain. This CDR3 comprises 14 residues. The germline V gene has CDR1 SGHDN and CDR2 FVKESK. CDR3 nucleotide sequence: TGTACCAGCAGCCAAGATGAGGTGGCCACTGAAGCTTTCTTT. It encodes CTSSQDEVATEAFF. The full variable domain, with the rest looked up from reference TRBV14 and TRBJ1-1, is EAGVTQFPSHSVIEKGQTVTLRCDPISGHDNLYWYRRVMGKEIKFLLHFVKESKQDESGMPNNRFLAERTGGTYSTLKVQPAELEDSGVYFCTSSQDEVATEAFFGQGTRLTVV.

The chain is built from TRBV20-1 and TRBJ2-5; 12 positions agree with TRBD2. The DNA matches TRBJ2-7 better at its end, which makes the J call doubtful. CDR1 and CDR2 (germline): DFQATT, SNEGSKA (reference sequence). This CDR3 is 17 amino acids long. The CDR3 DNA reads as TGCAGTGCTAGAGATTATGGACTAGCGGGGATTCTGGACGAGCAGTACTTC. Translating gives CSARDYGLAGILDEQYF.

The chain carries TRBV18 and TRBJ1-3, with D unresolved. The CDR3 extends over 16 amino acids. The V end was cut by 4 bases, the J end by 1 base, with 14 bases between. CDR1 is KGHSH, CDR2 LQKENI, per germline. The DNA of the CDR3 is TGTGCCAGCTCACTACACCGGCAAGGGTCTGGAAACACCATATATTTT. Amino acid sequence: CASSLHRQGSGNTIYF.

The CDR3 here is CAIRETSGTDTQYF. The DNA for the CDR3 is TGTGCCATCAGGGAAACTAGCGGAACAGATACGCAGTATTTT. The chain combines TRBV10-3 with TRBJ2-3; 8 bases align to TRBD2. There are 14 residues in the CDR3. The V segment lost 6 bases and the J segment 3 bases; nucleotides outside the gene matches: 5. Germline CDR1 is ENHRY and CDR2 is SYGVKD.

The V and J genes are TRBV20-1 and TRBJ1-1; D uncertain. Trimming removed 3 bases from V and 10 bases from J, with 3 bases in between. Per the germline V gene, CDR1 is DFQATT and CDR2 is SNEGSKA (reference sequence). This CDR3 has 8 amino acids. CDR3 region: CSARGAFF. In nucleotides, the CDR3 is TGCAGTGCTAGGGGAGCTTTCTTT.

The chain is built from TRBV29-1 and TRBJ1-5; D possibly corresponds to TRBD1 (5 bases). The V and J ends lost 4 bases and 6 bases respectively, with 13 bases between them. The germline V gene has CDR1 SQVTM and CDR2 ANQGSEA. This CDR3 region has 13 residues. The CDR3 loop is CSVGKDITQPQHF. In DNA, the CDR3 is TGCAGCGTTGGTAAGGACATAACTCAGCCCCAGCATTTT.

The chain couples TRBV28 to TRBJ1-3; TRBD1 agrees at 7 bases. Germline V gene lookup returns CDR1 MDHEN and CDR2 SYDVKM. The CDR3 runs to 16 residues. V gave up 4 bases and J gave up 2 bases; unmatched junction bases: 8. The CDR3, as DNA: TGTGCCAGCAGTTCGCGACAGGGAGGTCCTGGAAACACCATATATTTT. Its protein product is CASSSRQGGPGNTIYF. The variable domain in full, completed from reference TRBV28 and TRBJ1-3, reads DVKVTQSSRYLVKRTGEKVFLECVQDMDHENMFWYRQDPGLGLRLIYFSYDVKMKEKGDIPEGYSVSREKKERFSLILESASTNQTSMYLCASSSRQGGPGNTIYFGEGSWLTVV.

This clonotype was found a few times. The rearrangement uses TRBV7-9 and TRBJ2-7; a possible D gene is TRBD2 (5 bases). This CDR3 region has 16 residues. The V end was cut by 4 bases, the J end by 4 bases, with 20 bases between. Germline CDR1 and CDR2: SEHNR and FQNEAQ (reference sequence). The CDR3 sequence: CASSSRPPGYVYEQYF. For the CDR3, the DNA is TGTGCCAGCAGCTCCCGCCCCCCGGGGTACGTTTACGAGCAGTACTTC.

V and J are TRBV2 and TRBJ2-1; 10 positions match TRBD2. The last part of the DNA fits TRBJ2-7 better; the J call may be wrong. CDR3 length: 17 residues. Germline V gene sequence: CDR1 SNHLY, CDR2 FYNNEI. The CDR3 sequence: CASSRGLAVFPYNEQYF. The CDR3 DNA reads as TGTGCCAGCAGTAGAGGACTAGCGGTCTTTCCCTACAATGAGCAGTACTTC.

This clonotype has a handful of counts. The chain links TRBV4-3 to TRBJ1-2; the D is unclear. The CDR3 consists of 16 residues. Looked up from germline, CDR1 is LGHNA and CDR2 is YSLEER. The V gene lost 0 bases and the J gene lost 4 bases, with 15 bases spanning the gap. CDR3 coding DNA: TGCGCCAGCAGCCAAGACGTCTCGGGGATCCCCTATGGCTACACCTTC. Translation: CASSQDVSGIPYGYTF.

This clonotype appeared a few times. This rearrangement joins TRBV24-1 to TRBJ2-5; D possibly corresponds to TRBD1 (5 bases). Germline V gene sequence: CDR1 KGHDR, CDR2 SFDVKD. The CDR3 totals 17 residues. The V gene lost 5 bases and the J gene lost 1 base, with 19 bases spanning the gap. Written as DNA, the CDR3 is TGTGCCACCAGTGCCCCCTTGGCCGGACAAATCCAAGAGACCCAGTACTTC. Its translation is CATSAPLAGQIQETQYF.

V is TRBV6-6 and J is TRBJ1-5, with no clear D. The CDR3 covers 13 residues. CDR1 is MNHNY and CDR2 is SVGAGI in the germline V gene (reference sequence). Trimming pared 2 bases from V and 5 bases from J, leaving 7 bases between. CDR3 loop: CASSYRVHQPQHF. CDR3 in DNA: TGTGCCAGCAGTTACAGGGTGCATCAGCCCCAGCATTTT.

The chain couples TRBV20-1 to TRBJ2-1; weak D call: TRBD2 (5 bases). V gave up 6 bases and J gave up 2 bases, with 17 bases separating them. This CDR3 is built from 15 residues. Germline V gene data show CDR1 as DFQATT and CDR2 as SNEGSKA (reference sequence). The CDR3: CSARTAGGAYNEQFF. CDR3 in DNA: TGCAGTGCACGTACCGCCGGAGGCGCCTACAATGAGCAGTTCTTC.

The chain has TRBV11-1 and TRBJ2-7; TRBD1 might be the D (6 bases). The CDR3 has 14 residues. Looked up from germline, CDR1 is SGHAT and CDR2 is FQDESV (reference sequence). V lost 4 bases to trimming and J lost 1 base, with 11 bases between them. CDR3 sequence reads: CASSYRVTSYEQYF. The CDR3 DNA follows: TGTGCCAGCAGCTACAGGGTTACATCCTACGAGCAGTACTTC.

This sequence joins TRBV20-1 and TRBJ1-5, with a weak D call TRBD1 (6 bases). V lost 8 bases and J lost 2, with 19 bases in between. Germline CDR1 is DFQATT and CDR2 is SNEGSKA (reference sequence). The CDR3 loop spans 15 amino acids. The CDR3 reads CSSSGGAGGNQPQHF. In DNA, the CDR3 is TGCAGTTCTTCCGGGGGCGCGGGGGGCAATCAGCCCCAGCATTTT.

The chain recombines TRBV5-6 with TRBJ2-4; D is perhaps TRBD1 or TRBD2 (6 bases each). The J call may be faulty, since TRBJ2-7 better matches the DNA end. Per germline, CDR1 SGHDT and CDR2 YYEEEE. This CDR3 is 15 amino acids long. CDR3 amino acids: CASSSAGHQLYEQYF. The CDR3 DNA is TGTGCCAGCAGCTCGGCGGGACACCAATTATACGAGCAGTACTTC.

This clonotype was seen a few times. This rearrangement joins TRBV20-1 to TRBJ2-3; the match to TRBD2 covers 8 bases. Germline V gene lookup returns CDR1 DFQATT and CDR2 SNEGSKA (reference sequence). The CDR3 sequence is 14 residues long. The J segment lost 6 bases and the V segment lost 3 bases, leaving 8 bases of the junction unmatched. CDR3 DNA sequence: TGCAGTGCTAGCCTCCCGACTAGCGCGGATACGCAGTATTTT. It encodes CSASLPTSADTQYF.

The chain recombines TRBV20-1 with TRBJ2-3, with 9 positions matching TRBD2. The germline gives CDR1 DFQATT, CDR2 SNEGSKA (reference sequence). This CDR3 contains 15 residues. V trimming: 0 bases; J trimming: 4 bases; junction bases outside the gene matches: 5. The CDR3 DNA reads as TGCAGTGCTAGAGATCTCGCGGGGGGGCCAGATACGCAGTATTTT. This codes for CSARDLAGGPDTQYF.